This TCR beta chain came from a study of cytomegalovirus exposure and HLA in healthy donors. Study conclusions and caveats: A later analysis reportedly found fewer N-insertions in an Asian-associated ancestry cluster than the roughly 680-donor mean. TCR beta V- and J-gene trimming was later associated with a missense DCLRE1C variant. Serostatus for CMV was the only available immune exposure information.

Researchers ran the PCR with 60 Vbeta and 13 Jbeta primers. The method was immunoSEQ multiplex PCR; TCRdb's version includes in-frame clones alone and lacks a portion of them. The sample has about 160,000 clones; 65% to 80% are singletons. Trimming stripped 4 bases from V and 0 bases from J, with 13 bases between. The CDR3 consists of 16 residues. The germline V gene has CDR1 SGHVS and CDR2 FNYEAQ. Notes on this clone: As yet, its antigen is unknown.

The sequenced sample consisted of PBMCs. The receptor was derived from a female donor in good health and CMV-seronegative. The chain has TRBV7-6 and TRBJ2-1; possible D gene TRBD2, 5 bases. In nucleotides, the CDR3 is TGTGCCAGCAGCTCCGGACTGGAGAGCTCCTACAATGAGCAGTTCTTC. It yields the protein CASSSGLESSYNEQFF.